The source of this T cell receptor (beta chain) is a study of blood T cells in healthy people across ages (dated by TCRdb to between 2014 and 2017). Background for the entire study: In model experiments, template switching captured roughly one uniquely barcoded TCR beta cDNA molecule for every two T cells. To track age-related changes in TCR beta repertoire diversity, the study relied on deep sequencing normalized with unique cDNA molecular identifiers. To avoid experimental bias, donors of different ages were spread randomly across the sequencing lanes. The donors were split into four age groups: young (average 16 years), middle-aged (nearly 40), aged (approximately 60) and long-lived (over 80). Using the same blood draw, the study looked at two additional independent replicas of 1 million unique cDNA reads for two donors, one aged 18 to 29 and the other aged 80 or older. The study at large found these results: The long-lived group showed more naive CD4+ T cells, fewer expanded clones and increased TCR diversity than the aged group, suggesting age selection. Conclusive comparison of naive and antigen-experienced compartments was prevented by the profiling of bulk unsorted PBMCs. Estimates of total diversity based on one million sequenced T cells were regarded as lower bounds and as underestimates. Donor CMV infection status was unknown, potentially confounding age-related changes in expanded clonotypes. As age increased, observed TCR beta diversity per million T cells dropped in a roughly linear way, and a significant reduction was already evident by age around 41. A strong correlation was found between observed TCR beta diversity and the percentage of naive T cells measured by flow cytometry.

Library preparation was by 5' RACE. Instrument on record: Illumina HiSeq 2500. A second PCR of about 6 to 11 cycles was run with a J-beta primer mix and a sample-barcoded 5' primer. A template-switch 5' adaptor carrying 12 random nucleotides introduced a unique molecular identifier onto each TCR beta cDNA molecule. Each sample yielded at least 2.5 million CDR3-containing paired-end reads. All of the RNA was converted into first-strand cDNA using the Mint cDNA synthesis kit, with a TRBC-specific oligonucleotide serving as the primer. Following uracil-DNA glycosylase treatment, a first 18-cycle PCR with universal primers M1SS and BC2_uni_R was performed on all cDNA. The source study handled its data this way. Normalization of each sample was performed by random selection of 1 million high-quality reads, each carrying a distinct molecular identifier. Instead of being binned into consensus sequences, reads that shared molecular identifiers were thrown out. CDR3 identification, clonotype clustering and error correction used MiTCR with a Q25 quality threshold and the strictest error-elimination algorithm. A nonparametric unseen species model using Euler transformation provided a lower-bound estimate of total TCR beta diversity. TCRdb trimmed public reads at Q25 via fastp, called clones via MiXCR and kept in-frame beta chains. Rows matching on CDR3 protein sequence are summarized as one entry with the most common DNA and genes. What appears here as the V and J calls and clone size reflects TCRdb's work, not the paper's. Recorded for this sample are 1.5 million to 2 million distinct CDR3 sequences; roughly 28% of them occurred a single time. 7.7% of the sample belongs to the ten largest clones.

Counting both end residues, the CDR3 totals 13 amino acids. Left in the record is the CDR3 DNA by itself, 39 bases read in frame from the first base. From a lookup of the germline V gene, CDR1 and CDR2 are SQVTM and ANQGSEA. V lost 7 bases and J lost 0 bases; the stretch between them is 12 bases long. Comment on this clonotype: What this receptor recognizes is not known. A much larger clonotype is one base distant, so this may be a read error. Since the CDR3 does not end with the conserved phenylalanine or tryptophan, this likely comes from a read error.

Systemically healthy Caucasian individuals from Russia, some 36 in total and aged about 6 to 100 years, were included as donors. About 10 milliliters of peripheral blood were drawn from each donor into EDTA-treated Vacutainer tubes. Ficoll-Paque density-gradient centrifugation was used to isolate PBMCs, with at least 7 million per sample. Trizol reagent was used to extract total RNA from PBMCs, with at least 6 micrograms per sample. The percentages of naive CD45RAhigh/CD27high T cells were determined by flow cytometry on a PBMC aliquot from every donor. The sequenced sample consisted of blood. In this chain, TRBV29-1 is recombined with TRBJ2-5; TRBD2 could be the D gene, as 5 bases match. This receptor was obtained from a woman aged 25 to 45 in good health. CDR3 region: CSGGDADQETQYC. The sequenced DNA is TGCAGCGGGGGAGACGCGGACCAAGAGACCCAGTACTGC.